These 30 T cell receptor beta chains were sequenced from one sample in a study of cytomegalovirus exposure and HLA in healthy donors. Use of 60 Vbeta and 13 Jbeta primers characterized the PCR. Assay: immunoSEQ multiplex PCR; the TCRdb copy retains only in-frame clones and omits some. This table holds just over 80,000 clones, more than 60% found once. The specimen was PBMCs. These receptors came from a man younger than 30 in good health and CMV-seropositive.

The chain employs TRBV28 and TRBJ2-7; D is perhaps TRBD2 (6 bases). Germline CDR1 reads MDHEN; CDR2 reads SYDVKM. The CDR3 runs 14 residues. V was trimmed by 6 bases and J by 0 bases, leaving 12 bases between them. CDR3 residues: CASSRLASSYEQYF. The CDR3 DNA follows: TGTGCCAGCAGCCGGCTAGCGAGCTCCTACGAGCAGTACTTC.

This clone was recorded only once. The chain is built from TRBV9 and TRBJ1-4, with unresolved D. Germline CDR1 reads SGDLS; CDR2 reads YYNGEE. CDR3 length: 14 residues. The V and J ends lost 4 bases and 7 bases respectively, with 14 bases between them. The CDR3 is CASSYTPAGEKLFF. CDR3 nucleotides: TGTGCCAGCAGCTATACACCGGCGGGTGAAAAACTGTTTTTT.

V and J are TRBV29-1 and TRBJ2-3, with a tentative D call TRBD2 (6 bases). Trimming removed 5 bases at V and 4 bases at J, with 10 bases between. The CDR3 consists of 12 residues. The germline V gene has CDR1 SQVTM and CDR2 ANQGSEA. CDR3 residues: CSVWRDADTQYF. The CDR3 DNA follows: TGCAGCGTTTGGAGGGACGCAGATACGCAGTATTTT.

V gene TRBV6-6 combines with J gene TRBJ2-3, with TRBD2 as a possible D gene (6 bases). V lost 6 bases to trimming and J lost 1 base, with 17 bases between them. Germline values: CDR1 MNHNY, CDR2 SVGAGI (reference sequence). The CDR3 has 16 residues. Written as DNA, the CDR3 is TGTGCCAGCAGCTCCCCCCACTCGGGAGGCACAGATACGCAGTATTTT. Its translation: CASSSPHSGGTDTQYF.

The chain has TRBV7-6 and TRBJ2-7, with 8 bases that match TRBD2. Germline CDR1 is SGHVS and CDR2 is FNYEAQ. CDR3 size: 15 residues. V shed 5 bases, J shed 2 bases, and the junction held 8 bases outside the gene matches. Here the CDR3 reads CASSLTSGLPYEQYF. CDR3 DNA: TGTGCCAGCAGCCTCACTAGCGGACTTCCCTACGAGCAGTACTTC.

The chain employs TRBV11-2 and TRBJ1-1; 9 nucleotides line up with TRBD1. The germline V gene has CDR1 SGHAT and CDR2 FQNNGV. The CDR3 runs to 13 residues. V shed 5 bases, J shed 8 bases, and the junction held 6 bases outside the gene matches. CDR3 DNA: TGTGCCAGCAGCATGGGACAGGGAAGAGAAGCTTTCTTT. Protein: CASSMGQGREAFF.

The V call is TRBV4-1, the J call TRBJ1-4; TRBD1 matches at 7 bases. Germline-derived CDR1 and CDR2 are MGHRA and YSYEKL. Trimming removed 4 bases from V and 4 bases from J; junction bases left unmatched: 6. The CDR3 contains 15 residues. CDR3 sequence: CASSLVRGDNEKLFF. CDR3 coding DNA: TGCGCCAGCAGCCTCGTCAGGGGGGATAATGAAAAACTGTTTTTT.

This chain joins TRBV28 and TRBJ2-7; 7 bases line up with TRBD2. The CDR3 covers 16 residues. Per germline, CDR1 MDHEN and CDR2 SYDVKM. J gave up 3 bases and V 3 bases, and 11 bases lay outside the gene matches. The DNA for the CDR3 is TGTGCCAGCAGTTTCTCCCCTAGCGGAAAGGGCTACGAGCAGTACTTC. It encodes CASSFSPSGKGYEQYF. Looking up the rest from reference TRBV28 and TRBJ2-7 gives the full variable domain: DVKVTQSSRYLVKRTGEKVFLECVQDMDHENMFWYRQDPGLGLRLIYFSYDVKMKEKGDIPEGYSVSREKKERFSLILESASTNQTSMYLCASSFSPSGKGYEQYFGPGTRLTVT.

The V call is TRBV2, the J call TRBJ2-6; 9 bases fit TRBD1. CDR1 and CDR2 from the germline V gene are SNHLY and FYNNEI. The CDR3 consists of 17 residues. V lost 6 bases and J lost 4; bases outside the gene matches: 10. The CDR3 DNA reads as TGTGCCAGCAGACCCGGGACAGGGAAACCCGGGGCCAACGTCCTGACTTTC. Translating gives CASRPGTGKPGANVLTF.

For the CDR3, the DNA is TGTGCCAGCAGCTTTTTCGCCGGGACTCCGAACGAGCAGTACTTC. Translated: CASSFFAGTPNEQYF. The V call is TRBV7-8, the J call TRBJ2-7, with a possible D match to TRBD2 (6 bases). Trimming cost V 3 bases and J 5 bases, with 17 bases left between them. Looked up from germline, CDR1 is SGHVS and CDR2 is FQNEAQ. This CDR3 comprises 15 residues.

This rearrangement joins TRBV5-4 to TRBJ1-5; no clear D. Germline CDR1 reads SGHNT; CDR2 reads YYREEE (reference sequence). The ends were cut back, 4 bases at V and 0 bases at J, with 14 bases in the middle. This CDR3 contains 16 residues. This chain's CDR3 is CASSLGGGPSNQPQHF. DNA for the CDR3: TGTGCCAGCAGCCTGGGAGGAGGTCCTAGCAATCAGCCCCAGCATTTT.

The V gene is TRBV21-1, the J gene TRBJ2-5; TRBD2 is the table's D call, not checked against the DNA. TRBV21-1 is termed a pseudogene. The CDR3 is 16 residues long. For the CDR3, the DNA is TGTGCCAGCAGCAAACCCCTCCGGGACTTTCAAGAGACCCAGTACTTC. Translation: CASSKPLRDFQETQYF.

The V call is TRBV29-1, the J call TRBJ1-2; no reliable D call. CDR1 is SQVTM and CDR2 is ANQGSEA in the germline V gene. V was clipped by 6 bases and J by 0 bases, with 17 bases between them. This CDR3 has 15 amino acids. The CDR3 loop reads CSVRSSVSANYGYTF. The CDR3 DNA reads TGCAGCGTACGTTCTAGCGTCAGTGCTAACTATGGCTACACCTTC.

This chain joins TRBV18 and TRBJ1-2, with 9 positions matching TRBD1. The CDR3 contains 13 residues. Germline loops: CDR1 KGHSH, CDR2 LQKENI. Unmatched junction bases numbered 0, after V lost 4 bases and J lost 3 bases. CDR3 protein: CASSRQGDYGYTF. Here the CDR3 DNA reads TGTGCCAGCTCACGACAGGGGGACTATGGCTACACCTTC.

The rearrangement uses TRBV2 and TRBJ1-1, with D unresolved. CDR3 size: 11 residues. V was trimmed by 4 bases and J by 5 bases, leaving 5 bases between them. Germline V gene lookup returns CDR1 SNHLY and CDR2 FYNNEI. Here the CDR3 reads CASSVMTEAFF. The CDR3 region has the DNA TGTGCCAGCAGTGTTATGACTGAAGCTTTCTTT.

J is TRBJ1-5 and V is TRBV15; D gene ambiguous. The CDR3 is 16 residues long. Germline loops: CDR1 LNHNV, CDR2 YYDKDF (reference sequence). Trimming took off 0 bases at V and 0 bases at J, with 9 bases between the two ends. The CDR3 DNA is TGTGCCACCAGCAGAGATTACGGGTCTAGCAATCAGCCCCAGCATTTT. It specifies CATSRDYGSSNQPQHF.

This chain joins TRBV18 and TRBJ1-2; TRBD1 might be the D (6 bases). This CDR3 spans 15 amino acids. V lost 3 bases and J lost 4, with 15 bases in between. Germline CDR1 is KGHSH and CDR2 is LQKENI. CDR3 nucleotides: TGTGCCAGCTCACCCGGACAGTTACGAGGCTATGGCTACACCTTC. Amino acid sequence: CASSPGQLRGYGYTF.

This sequence joins TRBV2 and TRBJ2-7, with D possibly matching TRBD2 (6 bases). The CDR3 totals 15 residues. Germline loops: CDR1 SNHLY, CDR2 FYNNEI. V shed 9 bases and J shed 0 bases, with 18 bases lying between them. The CDR3 DNA sequence: TGTGCCAGGAGCCATAGGGACTGCTGCTCCTACGAGCAGTACTTC. The encoded protein is CARSHRDCCSYEQYF.

This chain connects TRBV29-1 to TRBJ2-5, with a tentative D call TRBD1 (8 bases). Trimming cost V 2 bases and J 4 bases, with 20 bases left between them. Per germline, CDR1 SQVTM and CDR2 ANQGSEA. The CDR3 is 16 amino acids. The CDR3 spells CSVEWISQGGRETQYF. The CDR3 nucleotides read TGCAGCGTTGAATGGATCTCACAGGGGGGGAGAGAGACCCAGTACTTC.

This clone was picked up one time. The chain recombines TRBV10-3 with TRBJ1-1; the D gene is possibly TRBD1 (6 bases). Germline lookup yields CDR1 ENHRY and CDR2 SYGVKD. The CDR3 contains 15 residues. V gave up 0 bases and J gave up 7 bases, with 15 bases separating them. The CDR3 region is CAISESRGTEIEAFF. The CDR3 DNA reads as TGTGCCATCAGTGAGTCGAGGGGGACCGAGATTGAAGCTTTCTTT.

The rearrangement links TRBV6-1 to TRBJ1-5; tentative D call: TRBD1 (5 bases). This CDR3 has 14 residues. From germline, CDR1 is MNHNS and CDR2 SASEGT. V was trimmed by 2 bases and J by 9 bases, leaving 14 bases between them. The CDR3 protein is CASSERQGEWPQHF. CDR3 DNA: TGTGCCAGCAGTGAACGGCAGGGTGAATGGCCCCAGCATTTT.

The CDR3 region has the DNA TGTGCCAGCAGTTACTTCCCGGGATCAGCTTATGGCTACACCTTC. This sequence encodes CASSYFPGSAYGYTF. V usage is TRBV6-5 and J usage is TRBJ1-2; D not resolved. The V and J ends lost 1 base and 5 bases respectively, with 14 bases between them. The CDR3 is 15 residues long. The germline V gene has CDR1 MNHEY and CDR2 SVGAGI.

CDR3 sequence: CASRLPGLAKRNEQFF. The CDR3 nucleotides are TGTGCCAGCAGACTCCCGGGACTAGCGAAGAGGAATGAGCAGTTCTTC. V usage is TRBV6-6 and J usage is TRBJ2-1, with 10 bases that match TRBD2. CDR3 length equals 16 residues. CDR1 MNHNY and CDR2 SVGAGI come from the germline V gene (reference sequence). The V and J ends lost 6 bases and 7 bases, in that order; junction bases with no gene match: 12.

V is TRBV11-2 and J is TRBJ2-2; D is perhaps TRBD1 (7 bases). The CDR3 runs 16 residues. Per germline, CDR1 SGHAT and CDR2 FQNNGV. V shed 5 bases and J shed 7 bases, with 20 bases lying between them. The CDR3 DNA sequence: TGTGCCAGCAGCGCCCTTGGCAGGGGGGATATCGGGGAGCTGTTTTTT. Its translation: CASSALGRGDIGELFF.

The V call is TRBV28, the J call TRBJ1-2, with 8 bases identical to TRBD1. Germline assignment: CDR1 MDHEN and CDR2 SYDVKM. J was trimmed by 7 bases and V by 4 bases; bases with no gene match: 11. The CDR3 consists of 15 residues. CDR3 sequence (DNA): TGTGCCAGCAGTTCTCCCAATTCAGGGGGCATTGGCTACACCTTC. Protein product: CASSSPNSGGIGYTF.

The chain recombines TRBV5-1 with TRBJ2-5; TRBD1 agrees at 10 bases. The germline V gene encodes CDR1 SGHRS and CDR2 YFSETQ. Trimming removed 4 bases from V and 5 bases from J; junction bases left unmatched: 5. This CDR3 is built from 14 residues. The CDR3, as DNA: TGCGCCAGCAGCCGACAGGGGGCAGAGGAGACCCAGTACTTC. It yields the protein CASSRQGAEETQYF.

The chain has TRBV25-1 and TRBJ2-7; 7 bases map to TRBD2. The CDR3 consists of 14 residues. Trimming cost V 4 bases and J 0 bases; bases outside gene matches: 3. Germline V gene data show CDR1 as MGHDK and CDR2 as SYGVNS. The CDR3 region has the DNA TGTGCCAGCAGTGTACAGCGGGACTCCTACGAGCAGTACTTC. It codes for CASSVQRDSYEQYF.

This chain links TRBV6-5 with TRBJ1-1; TRBD1 aligns across 9 bases. Germline loops: CDR1 MNHEY, CDR2 SVGAGI. V dropped 2 bases and J dropped 13; count of bases not matched to a gene: 2. This CDR3 comprises 11 residues. In DNA, the CDR3 is TGTGCCAGCAGTTACGGACAGGGGAGTTTCTTT. Protein: CASSYGQGSFF.

The CDR3 DNA is TGTGCCAGTAGCGGGAGGACCTACAATGAGCAGTTCTTC. This encodes CASSGRTYNEQFF. This chain connects TRBV19 to TRBJ2-1; 7 bases line up with TRBD2. The junction had 1 base not matched to a gene; V was cut back by 6 bases and J by 2 bases. This CDR3 region has 13 residues. The germline CDR1 and CDR2 sequences are LNHDA and SQIVND (reference sequence).

The chain combines TRBV5-1 with TRBJ2-2; possibly TRBD1 for D (5 bases). The V gene lost 4 bases and the J gene lost 0 bases, with 7 bases spanning the gap. Germline V lookup: CDR1 SGHRS, CDR2 YFSETQ. This CDR3 region has 14 residues. The CDR3 is CASSDSTNTGELFF. The CDR3 nucleotides are TGCGCCAGCAGCGACAGCACGAACACCGGGGAGCTGTTTTTT.